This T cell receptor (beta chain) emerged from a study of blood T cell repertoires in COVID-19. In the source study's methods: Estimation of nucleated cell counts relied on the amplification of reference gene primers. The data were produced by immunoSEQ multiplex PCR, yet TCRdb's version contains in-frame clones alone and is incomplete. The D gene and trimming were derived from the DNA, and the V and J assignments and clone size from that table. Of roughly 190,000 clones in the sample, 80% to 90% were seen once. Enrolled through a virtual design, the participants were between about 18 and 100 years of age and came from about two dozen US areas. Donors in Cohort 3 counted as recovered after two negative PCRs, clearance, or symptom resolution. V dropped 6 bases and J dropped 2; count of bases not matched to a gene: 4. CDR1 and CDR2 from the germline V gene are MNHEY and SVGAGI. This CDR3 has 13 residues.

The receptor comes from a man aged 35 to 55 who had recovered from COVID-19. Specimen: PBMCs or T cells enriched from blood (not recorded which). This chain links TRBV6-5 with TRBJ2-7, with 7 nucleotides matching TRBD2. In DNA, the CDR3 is TGTGCCAGCAGGTTGGGGGGGGCCTACGAGCAGTACGTC. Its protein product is CASRLGGAYEQYV.